The 25 T cell receptor beta chains given below trace back to one sample, sequenced in a study of T-cell reconstitution after alpha-beta-depleted transplantation in children. Unique molecular identifiers featured in how the TCRbeta library was prepared. One entry per CDR3 protein results from TCRdb running MiXCR on the PCR reads. Of under 350,000 distinct CDR3 sequences listed, more than 8% are singletons. The source was PBMCs from the stem cell graft donor, collected from the stem cell graft. These receptors were taken from a human donor who donated a stem cell graft to a child with SCID.

Only a few counts were recorded for this clonotype. The J gene is TRBJ2-3, the V gene TRBV7-9; tentative D call: TRBD2 (6 bases). V was clipped by 2 bases and J by 2 bases, with 11 bases between them. The CDR3 loop spans 15 amino acids. Per the germline V gene, CDR1 is SEHNR and CDR2 is FQNEAQ (reference sequence). Written as DNA, the CDR3 is TGTGCCAGCAGCTTAATCCGGGGGACCACAGATACGCAGTATTTT. This translates into CASSLIRGTTDTQYF.

This clonotype was seen a handful of times. For the CDR3, the DNA is TGTGCCAGCAGCCCCCGGGACAGGGGGGGTGGCGAGCAGTACTTC. Translated: CASSPRDRGGGEQYF. The chain links TRBV7-9 to TRBJ2-7, with 11 bases lining up with TRBD1. The CDR3 has 15 residues. J was trimmed by 6 bases and V by 5 bases; bases with no gene match: 9. From germline, CDR1 is SEHNR and CDR2 FQNEAQ (reference sequence). Using reference TRBV7-9 and TRBJ2-7 for the parts outside the CDR3, the full variable domain is DTGVSQNPRHKITKRGQNVTFRCDPISEHNRLYWYRQTLGQGPEFLTYFQNEAQLEKSRLLSDRFSAERPKGSFSTLEIQRTEQGDSAMYLCASSPRDRGGGEQYFGPGTRLTVT.

This clonotype was detected a few times. The V call is TRBV9, the J call TRBJ2-7; TRBD1 might be the D (6 bases). Germline loops: CDR1 SGDLS, CDR2 YYNGEE. The CDR3 is 18 amino acids. V was trimmed by 0 bases and J by 0 bases, leaving 19 bases between them. For the CDR3, the DNA is TGTGCCAGCAGCGTAGCCCCCGGGGCGACAGGACCCTCCTACGAGCAGTACTTC. It encodes CASSVAPGATGPSYEQYF.

This clonotype was counted a few times. This chain joins TRBV12-3 or TRBV12-4 and TRBJ1-1, with D perhaps TRBD1 (5 bases). The CDR3 loop spans 12 amino acids. V was trimmed by 7 bases and J by 7 bases, leaving 13 bases between them. The CDR3 loop is CASIYAGSEAFF. As DNA, the CDR3 is TGTGCCAGCATCTACGCAGGGAGTGAAGCTTTCTTT.

This clonotype was found a few times. The chain joins TRBV20-1 to TRBJ1-6, with a weak D call TRBD1 (5 bases). Germline V gene data show CDR1 as DFQATT and CDR2 as SNEGSKA (reference sequence). Trimming pared 3 bases from V and 13 bases from J, leaving 19 bases between. This CDR3 region has 14 residues. The CDR3 bases are TGCAGTGCTAGCGAGGGGAAACAGTGGAGTCCCCTCCACTTT. It specifies CSASEGKQWSPLHF.

V is TRBV12-3 or TRBV12-4 and J is TRBJ1-5; D call uncertain. The CDR3 is 13 amino acids. The V and J ends lost 3 bases and 6 bases respectively, with 9 bases between them. The CDR3 region has the DNA TGTGCCAGCAGTTTTAACAGCTTTCAGCCCCAGCATTTT. It yields the protein CASSFNSFQPQHF.

This clonotype was seen more than once but under ten times. This chain connects TRBV7-9 to TRBJ2-2; maybe TRBD2 (6 bases). Between the trimmed V and J ends, which lost 4 bases and 3 bases, there was a span of 15 bases. CDR3 length: 16 residues. The germline gives CDR1 SEHNR, CDR2 FQNEAQ (reference sequence). The CDR3 protein is CASSSSLAWDTGELFF. The CDR3 bases are TGTGCCAGCAGCTCATCCCTAGCGTGGGACACCGGGGAGCTGTTTTTT. Together with reference TRBV7-9 and TRBJ2-2, the CDR3 gives the full variable domain: DTGVSQNPRHKITKRGQNVTFRCDPISEHNRLYWYRQTLGQGPEFLTYFQNEAQLEKSRLLSDRFSAERPKGSFSTLEIQRTEQGDSAMYLCASSSSLAWDTGELFFGEGSRLTVL.

This clonotype was counted between two and nine times. This chain connects TRBV7-2 to TRBJ1-2; no reliable D call. Germline CDR1 and CDR2: SGHTA and FQGNSA. V was pared by 5 bases and J by 5 bases, with 9 bases between. The CDR3 runs to 12 residues. CDR3 in amino acids: CASSTAEYGYTF. DNA of the CDR3: TGTGCCAGCAGCACAGCCGAGTATGGCTACACCTTC. The complete variable domain, with remaining parts taken from reference TRBV7-2 and TRBJ1-2, reads GAGVSQSPSNKVTEKGKDVELRCDPISGHTALYWYRQSLGQGLEFLIYFQGNSAPDKSGLPSDRFSAERTGGSVSTLTIQRTQQEDSAVYLCASSTAEYGYTFGSGTRLTVV.

This clonotype has a handful of counts. The chain employs TRBV4-1 and TRBJ2-1; weak D call: TRBD1 (6 bases). CDR1 and CDR2 from the germline V gene are MGHRA and YSYEKL. V lost 4 bases and J lost 8, with 12 bases in between. The CDR3 loop spans 13 amino acids. As DNA, the CDR3 is TGCGCCAGCAGCCCCTTGGGGGCCCATGAGCAGTTCTTC. Residues: CASSPLGAHEQFF.

The rearrangement joins TRBV6-1 to TRBJ2-5; possibly TRBD1 or TRBD2 for D (5 bases each). The V gene lost 10 bases and the J gene lost 2 bases, with 20 bases spanning the gap. Germline CDR1 is MNHNS and CDR2 is SASEGT. The CDR3 is 15 residues long. The CDR3 DNA is TGTGCCATCGAAGGAGTTGGGACCGGACAAGAGACCCAGTACTTC. It encodes CAIEGVGTGQETQYF.

This chain connects TRBV5-1 to TRBJ2-7, with 9 bases identical to TRBD1. The CDR3 is 16 amino acids. The germline gives CDR1 SGHRS, CDR2 YFSETQ. Trimming took 4 bases from V and 2 from J; bases not matched to a gene: 10. The CDR3 loop reads CASSPRTGAKTYEQYF. CDR3 bases: TGCGCCAGCAGCCCAAGGACAGGGGCGAAGACCTACGAGCAGTACTTC. The variable domain in full, completed from reference TRBV5-1 and TRBJ2-7, reads KAGVTQTPRYLIKTRGQQVTLSCSPISGHRSVSWYQQTPGQGLQFLFEYFSETQRNKGNFPGRFSGRQFSNSRSEMNVSTLELGDSALYLCASSPRTGAKTYEQYFGPGTRLTVT.

This clonotype was counted ten times or more. CDR3 sequence (DNA): TGTGCCAGCAGCCAAGATATCGGGCTAGCGGGGAACTATGAGCAGTTCTTC. This sequence encodes CASSQDIGLAGNYEQFF. The chain has TRBV3-1 and TRBJ2-1, with 9 positions matching TRBD2. The CDR3 runs to 17 residues. The germline gives CDR1 LGHDT, CDR2 YNNKEL (reference sequence). J gave up 8 bases and V 0 bases, and 11 bases lay outside the gene matches.

This chain connects TRBV7-6 to TRBJ2-7, with 7 bases lining up with TRBD1. Germline values: CDR1 SGHVS, CDR2 FNYEAQ. J was trimmed by 4 bases and V by 4 bases; bases with no gene match: 4. The CDR3 contains 13 residues. In DNA form, the CDR3 reads TGTGCCAGCAGCTCGGGACAGTTATACGAGCAGTACTTC. It codes for CASSSGQLYEQYF.

A few counts support this clonotype. The chain links TRBV6-1 to TRBJ2-7; 9 bases fit TRBD1. In germline, CDR1 is MNHNS, CDR2 SASEGT. This CDR3 is 14 amino acids long. Trimming removed 7 bases from V and 2 bases from J; junction bases left unmatched: 6. The CDR3 reads CASKGQGSTYEQYF. In DNA form, the CDR3 reads TGTGCCAGCAAGGGACAGGGTTCAACCTACGAGCAGTACTTC.

This clonotype appeared many times. This sequence joins TRBV5-1 and TRBJ2-1, with D perhaps TRBD1 (5 bases). The CDR3 contains 14 residues. V was shortened by 2 bases and J by 8 bases, with 14 bases between the two germline ends. CDR1 and CDR2 from the germline V gene are SGHRS and YFSETQ. The CDR3 sequence: CASSLPRDADEQFF. CDR3 nucleotides: TGCGCCAGCAGCTTACCCAGGGATGCTGATGAGCAGTTCTTC.

This clonotype was seen more than once but under ten times. The rearrangement uses TRBV2 and TRBJ2-1; TRBD2 matches at 16 bases. The germline CDR1 and CDR2 sequences are SNHLY and FYNNEI. The CDR3 length is 18 residues. V gave up 0 bases and J gave up 8 bases; unmatched junction bases: 7. The CDR3 is CASSEAGLAGGPTDEQFF. Written as DNA, the CDR3 is TGTGCCAGCAGTGAAGCGGGACTAGCGGGGGGGCCCACGGATGAGCAGTTCTTC.

This clonotype showed up just a few times. The rearrangement links TRBV5-1 to TRBJ1-2, with unresolved D. The CDR3 extends over 12 amino acids. V was clipped by 3 bases and J by 3 bases, with 6 bases between them. Germline-derived CDR1 and CDR2 are SGHRS and YFSETQ. This chain's CDR3 is CASSSADYGYTF. The CDR3 DNA sequence: TGCGCCAGCAGCTCGGCGGACTATGGCTACACCTTC.

The chain combines TRBV5-1 with TRBJ1-1, with TRBD1 matching 10 bases. Germline-derived CDR1 and CDR2 are SGHRS and YFSETQ. The CDR3 consists of 17 residues. Trimming cost V 6 bases and J 1 base; bases outside gene matches: 12. This chain's CDR3 is CASTPGTGDGENTEAFF. In DNA form, the CDR3 reads TGCGCCAGCACCCCCGGGACAGGGGACGGAGAGAACACTGAAGCTTTCTTT.

The chain combines TRBV4-1 with TRBJ1-2, with D unresolved. Trimming took off 0 bases at V and 10 bases at J, with 12 bases between the two ends. CDR3 length equals 13 residues. Per germline, CDR1 MGHRA and CDR2 YSYEKL. The CDR3 DNA follows: TGCGCCAGCAGCCAAGACGTAGGCGTCGCCTACACCTTC. This encodes CASSQDVGVAYTF.

The chain carries TRBV29-1 and TRBJ2-7; D is unresolved. This CDR3 has 11 residues. Germline values: CDR1 SQVTM, CDR2 ANQGSEA. V dropped 0 bases and J dropped 5 bases, with 5 bases sitting between them. The CDR3 region has the DNA TGCAGCGTTGAAGATGGGAACGAGCAGTACTTC. Protein product: CSVEDGNEQYF.

This clonotype was recorded at least ten times. J is TRBJ1-6 and V is TRBV27, with D unresolved. The CDR3 runs 15 residues. V lost 0 bases to trimming and J lost 9 bases, with 12 bases between them. Germline-derived CDR1 and CDR2 are MNHEY and SMNVEV (reference sequence). DNA of the CDR3: TGTGCCAGCAGTTTATCCCGCAGTGGTCTTTCACCCCTCCACTTT. This sequence encodes CASSLSRSGLSPLHF.

CDR3 amino acids: CASSVAGGPHNEQFF. The DNA of the CDR3 is TGCGCCAGCAGTGTGGCGGGGGGGCCTCACAATGAGCAGTTCTTC. The chain couples TRBV10-1 to TRBJ2-1, with 9 bases identical to TRBD2. CDR1 and CDR2 (germline): WNHNN, SYGVQD (reference sequence). The CDR3 consists of 15 residues. J was trimmed by 5 bases and V by 4 bases; bases with no gene match: 6.

The chain couples TRBV5-1 to TRBJ1-4; tentatively, D is TRBD1 (6 bases). This CDR3 region has 13 residues. Trimming took off 4 bases at V and 11 bases at J, with 15 bases between the two ends. CDR1 is SGHRS, CDR2 YFSETQ, per germline. The CDR3 region is CASSLDRPGKLFF. The CDR3 DNA sequence: TGCGCCAGCAGCCTCGACAGGCCCGGGAAACTGTTTTTT.

The chain links TRBV5-1 to TRBJ1-4; D not resolved. CDR3 length: 13 residues. V gave up 7 bases and J gave up 4 bases, with 11 bases separating them. From germline, CDR1 is SGHRS and CDR2 YFSETQ. The CDR3 nucleotides read TGCGCCAGCTCGCGGGAGCTTAATGAAAAACTGTTTTTT. This translates into CASSRELNEKLFF. Full variable domain (missing parts from reference TRBV5-1 and TRBJ1-4): KAGVTQTPRYLIKTRGQQVTLSCSPISGHRSVSWYQQTPGQGLQFLFEYFSETQRNKGNFPGRFSGRQFSNSRSEMNVSTLELGDSALYLCASSRELNEKLFFGSGTQLSVL.

This clonotype was seen only once. This chain links TRBV5-1 with TRBJ2-5, with TRBD2 as a possible D gene (6 bases). The CDR3 sequence is 14 residues long. Germline V gene sequence: CDR1 SGHRS, CDR2 YFSETQ. Trimming left V 2 bases short and J 2 bases short, with 10 bases between. As DNA, the CDR3 is TGCGCCAGCAGCTTAGGTAGCGGACAAGAGACCCAGTACTTC. Amino acids: CASSLGSGQETQYF.